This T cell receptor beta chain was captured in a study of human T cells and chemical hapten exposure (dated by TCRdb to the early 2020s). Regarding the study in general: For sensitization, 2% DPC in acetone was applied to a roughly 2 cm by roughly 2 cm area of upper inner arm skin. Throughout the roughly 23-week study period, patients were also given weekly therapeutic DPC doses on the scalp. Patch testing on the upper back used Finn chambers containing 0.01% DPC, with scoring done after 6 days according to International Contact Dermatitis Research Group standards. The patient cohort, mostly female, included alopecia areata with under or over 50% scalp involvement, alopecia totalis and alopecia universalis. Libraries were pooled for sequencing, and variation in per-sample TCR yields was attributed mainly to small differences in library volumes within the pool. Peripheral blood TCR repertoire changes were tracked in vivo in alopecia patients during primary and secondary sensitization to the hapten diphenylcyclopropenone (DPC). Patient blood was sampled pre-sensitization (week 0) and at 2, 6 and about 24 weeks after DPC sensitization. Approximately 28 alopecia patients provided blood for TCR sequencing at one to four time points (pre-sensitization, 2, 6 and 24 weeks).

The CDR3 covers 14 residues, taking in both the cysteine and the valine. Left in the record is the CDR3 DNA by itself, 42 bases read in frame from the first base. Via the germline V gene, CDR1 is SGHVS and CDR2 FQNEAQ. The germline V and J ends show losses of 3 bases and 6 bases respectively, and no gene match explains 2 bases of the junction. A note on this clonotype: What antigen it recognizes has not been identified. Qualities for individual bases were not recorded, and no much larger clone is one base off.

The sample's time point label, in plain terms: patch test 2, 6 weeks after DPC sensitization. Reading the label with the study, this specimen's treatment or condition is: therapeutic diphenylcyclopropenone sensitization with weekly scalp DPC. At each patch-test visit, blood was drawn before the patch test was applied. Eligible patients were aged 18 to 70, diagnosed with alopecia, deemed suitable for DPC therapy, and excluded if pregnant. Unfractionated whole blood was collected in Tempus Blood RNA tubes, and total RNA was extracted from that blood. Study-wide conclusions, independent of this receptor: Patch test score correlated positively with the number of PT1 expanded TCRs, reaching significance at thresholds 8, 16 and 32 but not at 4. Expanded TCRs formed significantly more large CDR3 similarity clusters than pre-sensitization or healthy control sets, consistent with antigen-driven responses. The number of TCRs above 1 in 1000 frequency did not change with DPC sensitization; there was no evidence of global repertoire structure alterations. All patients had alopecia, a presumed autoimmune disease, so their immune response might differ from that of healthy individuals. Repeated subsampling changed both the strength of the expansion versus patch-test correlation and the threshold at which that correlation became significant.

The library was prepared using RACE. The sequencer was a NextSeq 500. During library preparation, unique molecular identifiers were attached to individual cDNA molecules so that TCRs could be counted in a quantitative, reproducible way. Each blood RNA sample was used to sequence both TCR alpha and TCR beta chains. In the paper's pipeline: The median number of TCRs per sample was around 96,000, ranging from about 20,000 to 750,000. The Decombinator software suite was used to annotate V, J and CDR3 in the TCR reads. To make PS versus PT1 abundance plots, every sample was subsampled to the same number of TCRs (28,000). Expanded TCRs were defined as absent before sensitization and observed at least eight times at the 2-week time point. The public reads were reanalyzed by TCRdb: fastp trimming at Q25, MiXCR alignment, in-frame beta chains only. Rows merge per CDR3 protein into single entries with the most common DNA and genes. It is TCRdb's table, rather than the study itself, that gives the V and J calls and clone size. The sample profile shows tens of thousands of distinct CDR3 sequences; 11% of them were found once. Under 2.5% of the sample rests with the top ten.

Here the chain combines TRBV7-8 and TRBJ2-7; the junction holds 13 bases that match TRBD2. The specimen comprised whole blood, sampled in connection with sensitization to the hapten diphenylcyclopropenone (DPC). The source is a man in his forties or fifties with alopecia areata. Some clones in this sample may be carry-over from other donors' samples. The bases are TGTGCCAGCAGCTTCAGACTAGCGGGAGGCGAGCAGTACGTC. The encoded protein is CASSFRLAGGEQYV.